Following are 4 T cell receptor beta chains from one sample sequenced in a study of blood T cells in healthy people across ages. Through a sample-barcoded 5' primer and a J-beta primer mix, a second PCR was run for roughly 7 to 12 cycles. Each CDR3 protein gets one entry after TCRdb re-called the 5' RACE reads with MiXCR. This sample has some 1.6 million distinct CDR3 sequences, with roughly 32% found just once. Sequencing used blood. The source of these receptors is a woman aged 25 to 39 in good health.

This clonotype was observed many times. The V and J genes are TRBV29-1 and TRBJ2-3; D ambiguous. The CDR3 loop spans 12 amino acids. Trimming took off 0 bases at V and 3 bases at J, with 4 bases between the two ends. Germline V lookup: CDR1 SQVTM, CDR2 ANQGSEA. The CDR3 DNA follows: TGCAGCGTTGAAGACGGGACAGATACGCAGTATTTT. Protein sequence: CSVEDGTDTQYF.

V gene TRBV6-1 combines with J gene TRBJ1-5, with D uncertain. The CDR3 has 15 amino acids. Germline CDR1 is MNHNS and CDR2 is SASEGT. Deletions cut 6 bases from V and 8 bases from J, with 20 bases between. CDR3 bases: TGTGCCAGCAGGGATAGGGCAGGAACTGGTGAGCCCCAGCATTTT. Its protein is CASRDRAGTGEPQHF.

In the case of this clonotype: The junction shows a germline mismatch at one end, possibly a read error. This rearrangement joins TRBV12-3 or TRBV12-4 to TRBJ1-6; no reliable D call. This CDR3 is built from 19 residues. The CDR3, as DNA: TGTGCCAGCACAAGAGGGCCGCACAGTAGGAGCTCCTATAACTCACCCCTCCACTTT. It yields the protein CASTRGPHSRSSYNSPLHF.

This clonotype occurred a few times. The chain links TRBV29-1 to TRBJ2-2, with 8 positions matching TRBD2. This CDR3 comprises 13 residues. In germline, CDR1 is SQVTM, CDR2 ANQGSEA. The CDR3 reads CSAGGSRNGELFF. The CDR3 DNA reads as TGCTCCGCGGGGGGCTCCCGGAACGGGGAGCTGTTTTTT.